The rows below give T cell receptor beta chains drawn from one sample of a study of T cells after yellow fever vaccination. TCRdb independently ran MiXCR on the 5' RACE reads; one entry per CDR3 protein. The repertoire holds approximately 300,000 distinct CDR3 sequences, with over 8.5% as singletons. The sample consisted of CD4+ T cells sorted from PBMCs, taken 45 days after the yellow fever booster vaccination. These receptors originate from a man aged 18 to 30 who received the YFV17D yellow fever vaccine. The CDR3 runs from the conserved cysteine through the conserved F or W. D genes are given only for firm matches. A row's size may be missing; if present it is once, few, many or a size class.

v_gene,j_gene,d_gene,abundance,CDR3nt,CDR3aa
TRBV6-2/TRBV6-3,TRBJ1-2,TRBD1,many,TGTGCCAGCAGTTACTCGTGGGACAGGGCCACTGTTGGCTACACCTTC,CASSYSWDRATVGYTF
TRBV20-1,TRBJ2-3,TRBD2,-,TGCAGTGCCAACCTACGACTAGCGGGGGAGGATACGCAGTATTTT,CSANLRLAGEDTQYF
TRBV9,TRBJ2-1,-,few,TGTGCCAGCAGCGTGGCCTCTAGAAGCAATGAGCAGTTCTTC,CASSVASRSNEQFF
TRBV7-2,TRBJ2-7,-,few,TGTGCCAGCAGCCGAGGCGGGCAAACCAGGCGGGAGCAGTACTTC,CASSRGGQTRREQYF
TRBV5-1,TRBJ1-1,-,-,TGCGCCAGCAGCTTGGATACAGGGATGAACACTGAAGCTTTCTTT,CASSLDTGMNTEAFF
TRBV7-3,TRBJ1-1,TRBD1,many,TGTGCCAGCAGCCTGACAGGGGTGAGCACTGAAGCTTTCTTT,CASSLTGVSTEAFF
TRBV4-3,TRBJ2-5,-,-,TGCGCCAGCAGCCAGCCTAGGGGCGGGACCCAGTACTTC,CASSQPRGGTQYF
TRBV3-1,TRBJ2-3,-,once,TGTGCCAGCAGCCATGGGGACTCTGGAGATACGCAGTATTTT,CASSHGDSGDTQYF
TRBV20-1,TRBJ1-2,-,many,TGCAGTGCTAGAGATGTTTTAGGGGCTGTAGGAGGCTACACCTTC,CSARDVLGAVGGYTF
TRBV6-5,TRBJ1-2,-,-,TGTGCCAGCAGCCCCCACGGGGAGGTGGTGAGCTACACCTTC,CASSPHGEVVSYTF
TRBV19,TRBJ1-2,-,-,TGTGCCAGTAGTATTGGCAGAGATAACTATGGCTACACCTTC,CASSIGRDNYGYTF
TRBV5-1,TRBJ2-7,-,few,TGCGCCAGCAGCCCCTTACAGGGAAGCTCCTACGAGCAGTACTTC,CASSPLQGSSYEQYF
TRBV6-5,TRBJ2-2,-,-,TGTGCCAGCAGTTACTCTTCGCTGACGATCGGGGAGCTGTTTTTT,CASSYSSLTIGELFF
TRBV7-9,TRBJ1-1,TRBD1,many,TGTGCCAGCAGCTCGGACAGGGGGCGAGAGGCTTTCTTT,CASSSDRGREAFF
TRBV10-3,TRBJ2-5,TRBD1,-,TGTGCCATCAGTCCCGTTCTTGGGACAGGGATCTTGGAGACCCAGTACTTC,CAISPVLGTGILETQYF
TRBV6-1,TRBJ1-3,-,once,TGTGCCAGCAGTGCGGAAGGGGGAAGCACCATATATTTT,CASSAEGGSTIYF
TRBV5-1,TRBJ2-1,TRBD1,few,TGCGCCAGCAGCCTTGGACAGGGGGCGTTGAATGAGCAGTTCTTC,CASSLGQGALNEQFF